Given below is one T cell receptor (beta chain) in context. What it recognizes is unknown. These data come from a study of CXCR3-negative and CXCR3-positive naive CD8 T cells. For the study at large: Sequencing gave roughly 140 million TRB reads overall, about 1.5 +/- 0.3 million per library.

This CDR3 has 13 amino acids. Study findings and constraints: Comparison of naive CXCR3-negative and CXCR3-positive cells revealed similar TRBV-TRBJ usage, while memory cells differed. The authors found comparable surface CD5 between naive subsets and inferred TCR strength from TRB CDR3 properties.

The study made its TRB cDNA libraries by 5' RACE, adding UMI labels. Following a re-call of the 5' RACE reads, TCRdb has one entry per CDR3 protein and lacks DNA. The data show tens of thousands of distinct CDR3 sequences, and the top ten clones hold 20% to 25%. Sequenced: memory CD8+ T cells from blood. The rearrangement links TRBV12-3 or TRBV12-4 to TRBJ2-5. The receptor's source is a human donor in good health. Some clones in this sample may be carry-over from other donors' samples. This CDR3 reads CASSLFSKETQYF.